This note documents a single T cell receptor beta chain sequence. The antigen is undetermined. The source of the sample is a study of radiotherapy plus CTLA-4 blockade in lung cancer. At the level of the study: Objective response was observed in more than 15% of patients, and disease control in about 30%. Notes on the study in general: Radiotherapy was combined with ipilimumab, and tumor-derived TCR clones then expanded in blood. Early clonal dynamics of blood T cells, together with interferon-beta, were reported as the best response predictor.

The protocol was immunoSEQ multiplex PCR, while the TCRdb copy is restricted to in-frame clones and leaves out a portion. The data contain tens of thousands of clones, 78% of them singletons. CDR1 is SGHNT and CDR2 is YYREEE in the germline V gene (reference sequence). The CDR3 length is 12 residues. V was cut by 6 bases and J by 2 bases, with 8 bases left in between. The J gene is TRBJ1-1, the V gene TRBV5-4; no clear D. The sample in question was peripheral blood, obtained from a patient treated with radiotherapy plus ipilimumab. The clonotype comes from a human donor with non-small cell lung cancer who had stable disease on radiotherapy plus ipilimumab. The CDR3 DNA is TGTGCCAGCAAAAAGGGAAACACTGAAGCTTTCTTT. This sequence encodes CASKKGNTEAFF.